This T cell receptor beta chain originates from a study of shared clonotypes between healthy human individuals. Comments on this clone: The target antigen is unknown.

Study-wide results and caveats: Represented genetic and exposure-history diversity was restricted by having few donors.

Unsorted PBMC DNA went through sequencing on ten immunoSEQ deep assay plates. Libraries were prepared by immunoSEQ multiplex PCR; TCRdb keeps only in-frame clonotypes and omits some of them. The data show approximately 500,000 clones, about four fifths seen once. This clonotype was sampled from a woman aged 40 to 50 in good health. Some clones in this sample may be carry-over from other donors' samples. Input material: PBMCs.

CDR3 sequence: CASSLGQGAGYEQYF. In DNA form, the CDR3 reads TGCGCCAGCAGCCTAGGACAGGGGGCGGGATACGAGCAGTACTTC. The J gene is TRBJ2-7, the V gene TRBV5-1; 11 bases map to TRBD1. This CDR3 is built from 15 residues. After removal of 4 bases from V and 4 bases from J, the junction contained 7 bases not matched to a gene. The germline gives CDR1 SGHRS, CDR2 YFSETQ.